This T cell receptor (beta chain) originates from a study of CD8+ T cells in alopecia areata. RNA extraction and reverse transcription yielded cDNA as sequencing template. Generated by immunoSEQ multiplex PCR, the TCRdb table keeps only in-frame clones and is missing some. The profile shows approximately 210,000 clones, 50% to 70% of them singletons. Treatment defined: oral pan-JAK inhibitor, 5-10 mg twice daily. This clone was seen more than once but under ten times. Germline CDR1 and CDR2: SGHTA and FQGNSA. CDR3 length: 15 amino acids. V was cut by 5 bases and J by 9 bases, with 17 bases left in between.

The sequence was collected from a human donor with alopecia areata. This chain uses TRBV7-2 with TRBJ1-6, with D hard to call. This sample comprised CD4+ T cells sorted from blood, obtained around week 49, from a patient treated with tofacitinib. In DNA, the CDR3 is TGTGCCAGCAGCCCTCAACGAGGACCGGGTTCACCCCTCCACTTT. This translates into CASSPQRGPGSPLHF.